This entry features one TCR beta chain sequence. Its target is not known. The germline V gene encodes CDR1 SGHAT and CDR2 FQNNGV. Between the trimmed V and J ends, which lost 4 bases and 4 bases, there was a span of 19 bases. The CDR3 is made up of 16 amino acids. The record originates from a study of PD-L1 blockade in urothelial cancer. About the study: Analysis of blood occurred 3 weeks (second dose) and 6 weeks after treatment start. Typically, measured as a median, blood samples had 140,000 or so T cells. General study points: Patients with durable benefit had greater blood expansion of tumor-associated TCR clones 3 weeks into treatment.

Method: immunoSEQ multiplex PCR; TCRdb's copy keeps in-frame clones and lacks some. This sample has some 52,000 clones, with about 80% found just once. The source was PBMCs, collected around atezolizumab (anti-PD-L1) treatment. The receptor was isolated from a middle-aged man with urothelial cancer. The rearrangement links TRBV11-2 to TRBJ2-5, with D maybe TRBD1 (7 bases). CDR3 amino acids: CASSYSSGQGGETQYF. Here the CDR3 DNA reads TGTGCCAGCAGCTACTCATCGGGGCAGGGGGGAGAGACCCAGTACTTC.